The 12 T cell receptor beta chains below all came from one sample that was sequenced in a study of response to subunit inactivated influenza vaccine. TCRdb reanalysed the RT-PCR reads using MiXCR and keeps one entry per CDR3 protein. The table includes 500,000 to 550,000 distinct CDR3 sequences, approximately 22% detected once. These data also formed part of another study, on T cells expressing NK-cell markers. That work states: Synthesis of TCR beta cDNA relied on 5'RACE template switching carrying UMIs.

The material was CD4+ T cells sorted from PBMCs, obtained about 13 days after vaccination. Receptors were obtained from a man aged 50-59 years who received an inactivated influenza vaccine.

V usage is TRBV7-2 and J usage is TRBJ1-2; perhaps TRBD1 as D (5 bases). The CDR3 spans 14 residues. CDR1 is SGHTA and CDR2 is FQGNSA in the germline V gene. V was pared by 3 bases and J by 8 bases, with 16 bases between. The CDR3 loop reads CASSLGTLAWGYTF. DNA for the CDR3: TGTGCCAGCAGCTTGGGGACTTTGGCCTGGGGCTACACCTTC.

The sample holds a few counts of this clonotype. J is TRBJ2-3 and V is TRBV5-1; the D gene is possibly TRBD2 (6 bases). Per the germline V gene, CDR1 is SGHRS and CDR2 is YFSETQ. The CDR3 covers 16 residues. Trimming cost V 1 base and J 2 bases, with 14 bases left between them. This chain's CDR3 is CASSLSRGEPTDTQYF. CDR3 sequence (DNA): TGCGCCAGCAGCTTGAGTCGCGGGGAACCCACAGATACGCAGTATTTT.

The CDR3 DNA is TGTGCCAGCAGTTTAGTTGCGGGAGGTCACACCGGGGAGCTGTTTTTT. Its protein product is CASSLVAGGHTGELFF. This sequence joins TRBV12-3 or TRBV12-4 and TRBJ2-2, with TRBD2 matching over 8 bases. CDR3 length equals 16 residues. V shed 1 base, J shed 3 bases, and the junction held 4 bases outside the gene matches.

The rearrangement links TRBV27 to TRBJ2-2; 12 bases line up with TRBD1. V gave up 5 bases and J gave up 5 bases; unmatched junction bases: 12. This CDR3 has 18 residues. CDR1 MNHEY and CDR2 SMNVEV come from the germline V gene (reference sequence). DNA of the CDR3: TGTGCCAGCAGTCCCCGGGACAGGGGGCGGTCCGGGACCGGGGAGCTGTTTTTT. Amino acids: CASSPRDRGRSGTGELFF.

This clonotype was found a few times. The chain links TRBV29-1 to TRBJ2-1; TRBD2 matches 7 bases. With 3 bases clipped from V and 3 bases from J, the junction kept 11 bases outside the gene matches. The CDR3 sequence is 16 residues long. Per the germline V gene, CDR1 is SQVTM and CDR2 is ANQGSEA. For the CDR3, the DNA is TGCAGCGTTGAGGAGCTGGTGGGAGGGAGCTACAATGAGCAGTTCTTC. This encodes CSVEELVGGSYNEQFF.

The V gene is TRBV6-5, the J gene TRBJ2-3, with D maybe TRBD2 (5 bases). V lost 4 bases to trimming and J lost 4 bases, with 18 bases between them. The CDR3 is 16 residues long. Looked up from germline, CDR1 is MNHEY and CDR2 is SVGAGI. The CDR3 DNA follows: TGTGCCAGCAGTTTGGGCGGAGGTGGCAGCCCAGATACGCAGTATTTT. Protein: CASSLGGGGSPDTQYF.

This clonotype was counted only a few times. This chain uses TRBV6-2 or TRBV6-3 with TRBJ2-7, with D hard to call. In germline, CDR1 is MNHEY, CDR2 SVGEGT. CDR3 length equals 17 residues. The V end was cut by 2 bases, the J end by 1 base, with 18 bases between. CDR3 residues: CASSYPPTRVDSYEQYF. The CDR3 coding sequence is TGTGCCAGCAGTTACCCGCCGACCCGAGTGGATTCCTACGAGCAGTACTTC.

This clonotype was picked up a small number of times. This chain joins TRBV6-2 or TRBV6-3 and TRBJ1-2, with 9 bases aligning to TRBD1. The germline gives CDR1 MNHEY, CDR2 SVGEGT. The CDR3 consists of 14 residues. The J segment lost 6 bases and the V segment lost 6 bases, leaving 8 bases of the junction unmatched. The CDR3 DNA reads TGTGCCAGCAGGCAAACAGGGGGCACCAATGGCTACACCTTC. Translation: CASRQTGGTNGYTF.

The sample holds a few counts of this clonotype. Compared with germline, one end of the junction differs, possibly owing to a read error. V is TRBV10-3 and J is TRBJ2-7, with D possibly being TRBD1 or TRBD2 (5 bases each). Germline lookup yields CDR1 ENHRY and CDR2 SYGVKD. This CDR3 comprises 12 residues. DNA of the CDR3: TGTGCCATCAGTGAACGGAGGCAGGGATGGCTCTTC. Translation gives CAISERRQGWLF.

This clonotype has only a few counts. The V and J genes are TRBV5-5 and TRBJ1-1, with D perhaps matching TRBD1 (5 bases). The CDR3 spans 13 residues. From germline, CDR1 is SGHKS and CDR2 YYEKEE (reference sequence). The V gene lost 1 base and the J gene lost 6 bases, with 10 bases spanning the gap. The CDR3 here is CASSLPGSAEAFF. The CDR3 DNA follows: TGTGCCAGCAGCTTGCCAGGGAGTGCTGAAGCTTTCTTT.

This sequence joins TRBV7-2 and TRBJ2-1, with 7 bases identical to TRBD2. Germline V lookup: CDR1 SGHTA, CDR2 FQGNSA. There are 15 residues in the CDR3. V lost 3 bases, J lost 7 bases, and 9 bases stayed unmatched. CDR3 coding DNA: TGTGCCAGCAGCTTGTCCTGGCGGGAGAAGAATGAGCAGTTCTTC. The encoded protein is CASSLSWREKNEQFF. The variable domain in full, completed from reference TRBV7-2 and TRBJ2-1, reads GAGVSQSPSNKVTEKGKDVELRCDPISGHTALYWYRQSLGQGLEFLIYFQGNSAPDKSGLPSDRFSAERTGGSVSTLTIQRTQQEDSAVYLCASSLSWREKNEQFFGPGTRLTVL.

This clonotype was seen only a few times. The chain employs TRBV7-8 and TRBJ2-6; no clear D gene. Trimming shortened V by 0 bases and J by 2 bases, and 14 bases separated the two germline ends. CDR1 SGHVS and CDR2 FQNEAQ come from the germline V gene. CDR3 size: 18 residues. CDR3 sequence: CASSLALPLGPGANVLTF. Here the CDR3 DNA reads TGTGCCAGCAGCTTAGCGTTACCCTTGGGTCCTGGGGCCAACGTCCTGACTTTC.